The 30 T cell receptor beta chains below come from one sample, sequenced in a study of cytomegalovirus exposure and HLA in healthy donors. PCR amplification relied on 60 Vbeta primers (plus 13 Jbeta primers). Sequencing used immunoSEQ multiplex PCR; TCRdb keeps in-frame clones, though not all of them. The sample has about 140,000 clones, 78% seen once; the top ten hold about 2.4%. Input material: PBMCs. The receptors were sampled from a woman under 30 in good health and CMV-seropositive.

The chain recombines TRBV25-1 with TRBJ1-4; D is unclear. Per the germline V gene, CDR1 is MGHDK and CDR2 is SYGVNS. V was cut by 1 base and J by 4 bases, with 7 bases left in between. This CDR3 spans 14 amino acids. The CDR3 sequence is CASSESRVNEKLFF. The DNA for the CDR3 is TGTGCCAGCAGTGAATCGAGGGTTAATGAAAAACTGTTTTTT.

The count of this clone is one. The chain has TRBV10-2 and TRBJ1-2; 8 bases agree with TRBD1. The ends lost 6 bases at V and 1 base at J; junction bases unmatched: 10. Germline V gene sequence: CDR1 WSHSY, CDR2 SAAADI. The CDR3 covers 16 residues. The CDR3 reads CASRTRPGQDNYGYTF. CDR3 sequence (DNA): TGCGCCAGCAGGACCCGACCGGGACAGGATAACTATGGCTACACCTTC.

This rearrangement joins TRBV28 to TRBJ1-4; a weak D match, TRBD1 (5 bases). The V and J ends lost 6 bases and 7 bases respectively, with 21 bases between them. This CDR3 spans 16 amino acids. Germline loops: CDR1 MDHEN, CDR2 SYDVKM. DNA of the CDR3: TGTGCCAGCAGCCAGAGCTGGGGGGTGAGGGGTGAAAAACTGTTTTTT. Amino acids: CASSQSWGVRGEKLFF.

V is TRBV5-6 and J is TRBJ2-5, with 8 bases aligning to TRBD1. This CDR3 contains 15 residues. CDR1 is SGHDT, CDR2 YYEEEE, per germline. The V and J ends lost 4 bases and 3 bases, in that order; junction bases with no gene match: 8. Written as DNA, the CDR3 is TGTGCCAGCAGCGGATCCGGACAGGGTGAAGAGACCCAGTACTTC. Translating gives CASSGSGQGEETQYF.

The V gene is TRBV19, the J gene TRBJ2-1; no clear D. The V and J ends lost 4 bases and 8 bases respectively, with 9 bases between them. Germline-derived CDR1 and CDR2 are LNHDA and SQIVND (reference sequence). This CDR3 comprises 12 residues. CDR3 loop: CASSTRLDEQFF. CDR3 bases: TGTGCCAGTAGTACCAGACTGGATGAGCAGTTCTTC.

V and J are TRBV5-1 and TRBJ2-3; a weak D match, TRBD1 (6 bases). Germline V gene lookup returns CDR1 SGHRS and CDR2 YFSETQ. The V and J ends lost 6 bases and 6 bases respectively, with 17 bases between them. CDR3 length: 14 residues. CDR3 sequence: CASNVGGLGDTQYF. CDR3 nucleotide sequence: TGCGCCAGCAACGTAGGGGGTTTAGGGGATACGCAGTATTTT.

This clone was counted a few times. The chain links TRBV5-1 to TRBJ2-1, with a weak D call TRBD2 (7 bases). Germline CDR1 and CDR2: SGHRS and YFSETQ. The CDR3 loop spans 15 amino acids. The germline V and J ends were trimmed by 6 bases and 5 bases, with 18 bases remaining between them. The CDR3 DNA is TGCGCCAGCATCTCTGGGGGGGCAGAGAACAATGAGCAGTTCTTC. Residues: CASISGGAENNEQFF.

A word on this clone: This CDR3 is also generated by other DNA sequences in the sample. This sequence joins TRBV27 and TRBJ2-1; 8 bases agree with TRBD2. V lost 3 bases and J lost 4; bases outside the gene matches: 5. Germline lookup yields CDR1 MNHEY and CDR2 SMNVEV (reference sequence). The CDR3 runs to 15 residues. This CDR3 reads CASSLGGGPYNEQFF. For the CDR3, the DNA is TGTGCCAGCAGTTTGGGCGGGGGGCCTTACAATGAGCAGTTCTTC.

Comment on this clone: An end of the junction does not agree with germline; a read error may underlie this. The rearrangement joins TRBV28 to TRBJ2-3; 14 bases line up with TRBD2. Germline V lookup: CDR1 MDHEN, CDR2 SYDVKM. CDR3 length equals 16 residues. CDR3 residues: CASSRLAGGLSDMQYF. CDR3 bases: TGTGCCAGCAGTCGACTAGCGGGGGGGTTATCAGATATGCAGTATTTT.

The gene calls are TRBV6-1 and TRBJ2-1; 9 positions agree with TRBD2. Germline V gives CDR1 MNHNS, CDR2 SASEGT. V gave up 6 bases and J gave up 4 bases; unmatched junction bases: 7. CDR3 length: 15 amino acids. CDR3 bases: TGTGCCAGCAGATTCCTAGCGGGGCAATACAATGAGCAGTTCTTC. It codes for CASRFLAGQYNEQFF.

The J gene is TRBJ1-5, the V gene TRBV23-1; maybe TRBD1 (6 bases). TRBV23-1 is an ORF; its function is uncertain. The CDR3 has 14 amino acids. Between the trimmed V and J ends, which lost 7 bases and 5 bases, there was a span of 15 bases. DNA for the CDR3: TGCGCCAGCACCCCGGGACAAGGCTATCAGCCCCAGCATTTT. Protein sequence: CASTPGQGYQPQHF.

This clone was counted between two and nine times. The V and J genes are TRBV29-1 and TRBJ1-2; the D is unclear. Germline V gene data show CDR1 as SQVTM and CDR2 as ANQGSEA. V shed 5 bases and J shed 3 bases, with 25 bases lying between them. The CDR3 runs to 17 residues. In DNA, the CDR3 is TGCAGCGTTCCGGAACTCTTGACTGACCGACTCGACTATGGCTACACCTTC. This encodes CSVPELLTDRLDYGYTF.

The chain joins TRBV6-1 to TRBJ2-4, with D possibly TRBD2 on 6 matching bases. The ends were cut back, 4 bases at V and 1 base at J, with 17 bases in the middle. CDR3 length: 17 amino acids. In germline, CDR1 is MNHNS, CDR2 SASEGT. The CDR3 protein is CASSVLGGRTAKNIQYF. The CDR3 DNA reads TGTGCCAGCAGTGTCCTGGGGGGTAGGACGGCCAAAAACATTCAGTACTTC.

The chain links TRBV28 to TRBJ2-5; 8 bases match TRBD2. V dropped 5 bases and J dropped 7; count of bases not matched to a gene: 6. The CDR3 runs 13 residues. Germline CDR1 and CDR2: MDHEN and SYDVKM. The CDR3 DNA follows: TGTGCCAGCAGTCCGGGGGGGGAGAGGACCCAGTACTTC. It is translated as CASSPGGERTQYF.

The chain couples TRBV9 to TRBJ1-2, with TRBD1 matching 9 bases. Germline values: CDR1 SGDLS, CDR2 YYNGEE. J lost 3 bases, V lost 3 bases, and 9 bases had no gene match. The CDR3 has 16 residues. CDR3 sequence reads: CASSASGTGNDYGYTF. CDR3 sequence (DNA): TGTGCCAGCAGCGCATCCGGGACAGGGAATGACTATGGCTACACCTTC.

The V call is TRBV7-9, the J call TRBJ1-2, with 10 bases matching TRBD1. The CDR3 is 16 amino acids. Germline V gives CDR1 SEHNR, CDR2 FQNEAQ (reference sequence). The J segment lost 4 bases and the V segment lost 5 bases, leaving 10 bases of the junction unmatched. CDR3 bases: TGTGCCAGCAGCCACGCCGGGACAGGGGATCGCTATGGCTACACCTTC. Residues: CASSHAGTGDRYGYTF.

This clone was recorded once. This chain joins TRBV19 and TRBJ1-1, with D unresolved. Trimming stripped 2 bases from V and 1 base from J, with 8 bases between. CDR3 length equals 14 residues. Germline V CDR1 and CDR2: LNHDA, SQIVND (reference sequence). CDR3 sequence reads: CASSIQPGNTEAFF. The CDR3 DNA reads TGTGCCAGTAGTATACAGCCGGGGAACACTGAAGCTTTCTTT.

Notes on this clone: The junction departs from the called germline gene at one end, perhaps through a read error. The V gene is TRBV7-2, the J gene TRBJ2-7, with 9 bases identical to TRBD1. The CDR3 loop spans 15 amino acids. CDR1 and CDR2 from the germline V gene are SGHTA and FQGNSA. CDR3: CASTLIADRGYEQYF. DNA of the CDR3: TGTGCCAGCACCTTAATTGCGGACAGGGGCTACGAGCAGTACTTC.

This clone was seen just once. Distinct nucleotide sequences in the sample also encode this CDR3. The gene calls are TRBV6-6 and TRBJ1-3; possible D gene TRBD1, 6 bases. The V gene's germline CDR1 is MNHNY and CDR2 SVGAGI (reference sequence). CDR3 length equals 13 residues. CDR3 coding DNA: TGTGCTGGCAGGGGCTACTCTGGAAACACCATATATTTT. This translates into CAGRGYSGNTIYF.

The DNA of the CDR3 is TGTGCCAGCAGCTTAGAGGCAGGGAAGGAGCAGTACTTC. Translating gives CASSLEAGKEQYF. The genes are TRBV13 and TRBJ2-5; D may be TRBD1 (5 bases). The germline CDR1 and CDR2 sequences are PRHDT and FYEKMQ (reference sequence). The CDR3 is made up of 13 amino acids. Trimming took 1 base from V and 11 from J, leaving 14 bases between them. Drawing the rest from reference TRBV13 and TRBJ2-5, the complete variable domain is AAGVIQSPRHLIKEKRETATLKCYPIPRHDTVYWYQQGPGQDPQFLISFYEKMQSDKGSIPDRFSAQQFSDYHSELNMSSLELGDSALYFCASSLEAGKEQYFGPGTRLLVL.

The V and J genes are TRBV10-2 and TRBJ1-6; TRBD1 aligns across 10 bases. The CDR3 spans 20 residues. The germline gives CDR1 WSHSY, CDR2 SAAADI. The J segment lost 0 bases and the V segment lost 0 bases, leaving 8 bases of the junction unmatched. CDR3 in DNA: TGCGCCAGCAGTGAGTCGACAGGGGGCGCGGGAGGCTCCTATAATTCACCCCTCCACTTT. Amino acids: CASSESTGGAGGSYNSPLHF.

CDR3 nucleotide sequence: TGTGCCTCCAACACAGGGTACGGCTACACCTTC. This codes for CASNTGYGYTF. This chain joins TRBV30 and TRBJ1-2; the D gene is possibly TRBD1 (6 bases). Trimming pared 7 bases from V and 8 bases from J, leaving 14 bases between. CDR1 and CDR2 from the germline V gene are GTSNPN and SVGIG (reference sequence). The CDR3 sequence is 11 residues long.

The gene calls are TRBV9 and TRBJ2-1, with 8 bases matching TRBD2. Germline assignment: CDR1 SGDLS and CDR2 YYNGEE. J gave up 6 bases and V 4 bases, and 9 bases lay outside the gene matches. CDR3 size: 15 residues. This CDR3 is CASSLSSGGVNEQFF. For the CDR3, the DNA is TGTGCCAGCAGCCTCTCCTCGGGGGGGGTCAATGAGCAGTTCTTC.

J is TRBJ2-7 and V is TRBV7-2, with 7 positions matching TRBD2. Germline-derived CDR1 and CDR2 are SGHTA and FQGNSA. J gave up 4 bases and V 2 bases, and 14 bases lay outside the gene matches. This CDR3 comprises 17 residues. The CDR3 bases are TGTGCCAGCAGCTTATCCGGCAGCTACGGGGGGTGGTACGAGCAGTACTTC. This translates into CASSLSGSYGGWYEQYF.

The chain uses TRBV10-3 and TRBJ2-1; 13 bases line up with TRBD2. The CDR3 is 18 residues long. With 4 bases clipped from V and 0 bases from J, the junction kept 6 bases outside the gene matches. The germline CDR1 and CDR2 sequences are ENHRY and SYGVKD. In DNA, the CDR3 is TGTGCCATCAGTGGGACTAGCGGGGGACAAAGCTCCTACAATGAGCAGTTCTTC. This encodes CAISGTSGGQSSYNEQFF.

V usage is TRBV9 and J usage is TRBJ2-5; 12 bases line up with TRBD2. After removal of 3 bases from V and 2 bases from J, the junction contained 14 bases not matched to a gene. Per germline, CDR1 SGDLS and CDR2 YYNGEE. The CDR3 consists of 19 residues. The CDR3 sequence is CASSAPGLAGLRGQETQYF. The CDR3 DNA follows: TGTGCCAGCAGCGCACCGGGACTAGCGGGTCTCAGGGGACAAGAGACCCAGTACTTC.

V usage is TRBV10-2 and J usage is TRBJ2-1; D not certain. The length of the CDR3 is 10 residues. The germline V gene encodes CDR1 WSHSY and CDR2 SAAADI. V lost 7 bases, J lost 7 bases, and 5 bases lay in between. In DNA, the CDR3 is TGCGCCAGCACCGGGAATGAGCAGTTCTTC. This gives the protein CASTGNEQFF.

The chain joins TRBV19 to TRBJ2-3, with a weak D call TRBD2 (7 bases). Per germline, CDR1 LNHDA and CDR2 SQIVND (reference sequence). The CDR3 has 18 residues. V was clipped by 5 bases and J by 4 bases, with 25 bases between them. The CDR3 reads CASSPRTATSVGADTQYF. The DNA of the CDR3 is TGTGCCAGTAGTCCCAGGACAGCCACTAGCGTTGGGGCAGATACGCAGTATTTT.

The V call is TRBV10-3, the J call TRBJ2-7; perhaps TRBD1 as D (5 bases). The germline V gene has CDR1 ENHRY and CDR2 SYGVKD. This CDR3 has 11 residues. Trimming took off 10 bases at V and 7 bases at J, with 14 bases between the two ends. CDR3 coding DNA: TGTGCCAGTCGCAGGGTTTGGGAGCAGTACTTC. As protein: CASRRVWEQYF.

The CDR3 sequence is CASSGAVGGPLHF. Here the CDR3 DNA reads TGTGCCAGTAGTGGTGCTGTTGGCGGACCCCTCCACTTT. The chain is built from TRBV19 and TRBJ1-6, with D hard to call. The CDR3 has 13 amino acids. Germline-derived CDR1 and CDR2 are LNHDA and SQIVND (reference sequence). Deletions cut 5 bases from V and 12 bases from J, with 14 bases between.